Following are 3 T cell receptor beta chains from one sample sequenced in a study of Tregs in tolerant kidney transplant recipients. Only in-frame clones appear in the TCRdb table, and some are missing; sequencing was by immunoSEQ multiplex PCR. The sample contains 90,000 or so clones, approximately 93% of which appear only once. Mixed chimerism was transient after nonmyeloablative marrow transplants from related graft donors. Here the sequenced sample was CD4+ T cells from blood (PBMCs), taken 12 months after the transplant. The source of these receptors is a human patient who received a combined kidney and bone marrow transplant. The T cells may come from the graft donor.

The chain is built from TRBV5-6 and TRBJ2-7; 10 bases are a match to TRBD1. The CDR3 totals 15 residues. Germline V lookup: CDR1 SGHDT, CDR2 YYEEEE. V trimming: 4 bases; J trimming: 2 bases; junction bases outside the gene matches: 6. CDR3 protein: CASSPRDRGPYEQYF. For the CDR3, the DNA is TGTGCCAGCAGCCCAAGGGACAGGGGTCCCTACGAGCAGTACTTC.

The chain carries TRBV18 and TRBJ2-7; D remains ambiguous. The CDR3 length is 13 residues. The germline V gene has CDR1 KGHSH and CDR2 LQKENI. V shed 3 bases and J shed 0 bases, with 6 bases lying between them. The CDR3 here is CASSPADSYEQYF. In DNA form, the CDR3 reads TGTGCCAGCTCACCCGCAGACTCCTACGAGCAGTACTTC.

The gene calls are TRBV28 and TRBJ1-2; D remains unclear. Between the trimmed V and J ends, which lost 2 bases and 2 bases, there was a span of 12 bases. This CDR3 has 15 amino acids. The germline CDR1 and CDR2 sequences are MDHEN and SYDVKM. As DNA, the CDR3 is TGTGCCAGCAGTTTACATACGACACAAAACTATGGCTACACCTTC. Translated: CASSLHTTQNYGYTF.